The present T cell receptor beta chain was sequenced within a study of OX40 agonist ivuxolimab in advanced cancers. Overall study: Enrollees could have had prior anti-PD-1, anti-PD-L1 or anti-CTLA-4 therapy, which around 43% had received.

TCRdb's table, derived via immunoSEQ multiplex PCR, lists solely in-frame clones and lacks some. The sample has about 79,000 clones, around 85% seen once. Sequences were derived from CD4+ or CD8+ T cells sorted from blood, sampled in a trial of the OX40 agonist ivuxolimab. This clonotype originated in an adult with an advanced solid tumor such as melanoma, head and neck, liver or kidney cancer.

CDR3 loop: CASSLYWGDEQFF. The DNA for the CDR3 is TGTGCCAGTAGTCTTTATTGGGGGGATGAGCAGTTCTTC. The genes are TRBV19 and TRBJ2-1; D is possibly TRBD2 (6 bases). The germline CDR1 and CDR2 sequences are LNHDA and SQIVND (reference sequence). The CDR3 is 13 amino acids. V was clipped by 5 bases and J by 8 bases, with 13 bases between them.